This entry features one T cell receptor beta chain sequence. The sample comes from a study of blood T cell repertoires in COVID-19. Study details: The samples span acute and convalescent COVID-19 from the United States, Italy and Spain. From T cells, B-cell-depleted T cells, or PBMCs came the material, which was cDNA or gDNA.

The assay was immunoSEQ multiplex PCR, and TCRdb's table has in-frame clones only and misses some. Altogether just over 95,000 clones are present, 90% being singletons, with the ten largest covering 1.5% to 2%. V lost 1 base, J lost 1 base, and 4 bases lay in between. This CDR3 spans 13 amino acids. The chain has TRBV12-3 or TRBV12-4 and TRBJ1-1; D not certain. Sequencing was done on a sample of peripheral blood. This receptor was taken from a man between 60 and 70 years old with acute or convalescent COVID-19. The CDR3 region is CASSLGANTEAFF. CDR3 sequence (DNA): TGTGCCAGCAGTTTAGGGGCGAACACTGAAGCTTTCTTT.